The clone carrying this T cell receptor (beta chain) was counted many times. Its specificity is unknown. Amplified regions were TCR beta CDR3 sequences from RNA transcripts. The HTBI primer set drove a first-round RT-PCR of the TCR CDR3. Using its own MiXCR run on the multiplex PCR reads, TCRdb lists one record per CDR3 protein. The sample lists 600,000 to 700,000 distinct CDR3 sequences, over 12% occurring once. The data stem from a study of T cells in Graves' hyperthyroidism and ophthalmopathy. Study information: Blood was drawn when the patient was first diagnosed and still untreated. Broader study findings: Most thyroid clonotypes that were expanded above 0.001 also turned up in blood.

The CDR3 covers 13 residues. Germline values: CDR1 KGHSH, CDR2 LQKENI. Trimming left V 3 bases short and J 6 bases short, with 11 bases between. This clonotype was obtained from a middle-aged woman with Graves' ophthalmopathy. This sequence joins TRBV18 and TRBJ1-1; maybe TRBD1 (6 bases). Sequences were obtained from blood. The CDR3 bases are TGTGCCAGCTCACCCTTTGACAGGTCTGAAGCTTTCTTT. Translating gives CASSPFDRSEAFF.